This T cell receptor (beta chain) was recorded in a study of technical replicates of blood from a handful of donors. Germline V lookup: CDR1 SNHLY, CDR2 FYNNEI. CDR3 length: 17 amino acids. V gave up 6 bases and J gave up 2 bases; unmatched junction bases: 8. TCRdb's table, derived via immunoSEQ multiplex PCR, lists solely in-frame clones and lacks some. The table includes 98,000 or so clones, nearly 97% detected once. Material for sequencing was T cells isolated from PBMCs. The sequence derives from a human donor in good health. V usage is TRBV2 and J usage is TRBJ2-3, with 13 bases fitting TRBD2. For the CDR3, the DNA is TGTGCCAGCAGAGACCGTACTAGCGGGAGGGCCACAGATACGCAGTATTTT. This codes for CASRDRTSGRATDTQYF.